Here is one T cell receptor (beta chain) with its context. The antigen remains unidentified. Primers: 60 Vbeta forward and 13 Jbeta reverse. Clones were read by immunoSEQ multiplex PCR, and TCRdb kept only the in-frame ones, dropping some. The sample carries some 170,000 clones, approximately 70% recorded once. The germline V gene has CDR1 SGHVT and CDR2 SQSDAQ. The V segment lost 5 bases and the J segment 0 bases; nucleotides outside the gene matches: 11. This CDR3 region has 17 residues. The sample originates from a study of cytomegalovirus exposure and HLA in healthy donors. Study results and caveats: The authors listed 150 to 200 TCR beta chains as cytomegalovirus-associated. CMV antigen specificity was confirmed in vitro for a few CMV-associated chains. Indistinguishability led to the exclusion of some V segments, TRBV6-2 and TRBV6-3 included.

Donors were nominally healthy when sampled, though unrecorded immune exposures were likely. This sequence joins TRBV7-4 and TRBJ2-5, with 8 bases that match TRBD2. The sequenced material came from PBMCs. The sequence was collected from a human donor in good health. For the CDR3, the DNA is TGTGCCAGCAGCAATTACCCCAAGCGGGAGTACCAAGAGACCCAGTACTTC. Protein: CASSNYPKREYQETQYF.